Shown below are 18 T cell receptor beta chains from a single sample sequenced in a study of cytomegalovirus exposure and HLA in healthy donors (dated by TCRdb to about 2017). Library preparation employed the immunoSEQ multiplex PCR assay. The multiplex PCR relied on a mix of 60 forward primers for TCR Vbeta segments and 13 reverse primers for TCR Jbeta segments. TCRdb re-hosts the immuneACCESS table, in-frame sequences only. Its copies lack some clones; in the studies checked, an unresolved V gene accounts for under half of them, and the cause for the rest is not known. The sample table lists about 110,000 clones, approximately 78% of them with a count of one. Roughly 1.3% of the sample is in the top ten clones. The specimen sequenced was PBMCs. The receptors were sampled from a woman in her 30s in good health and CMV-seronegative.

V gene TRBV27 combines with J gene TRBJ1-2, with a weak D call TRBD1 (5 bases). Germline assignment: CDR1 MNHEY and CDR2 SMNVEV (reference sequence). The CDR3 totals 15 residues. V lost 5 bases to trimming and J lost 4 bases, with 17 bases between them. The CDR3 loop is CASSPSQGGVYGYTF. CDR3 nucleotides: TGTGCCAGCAGTCCATCCCAGGGTGGGGTCTATGGCTACACCTTC.

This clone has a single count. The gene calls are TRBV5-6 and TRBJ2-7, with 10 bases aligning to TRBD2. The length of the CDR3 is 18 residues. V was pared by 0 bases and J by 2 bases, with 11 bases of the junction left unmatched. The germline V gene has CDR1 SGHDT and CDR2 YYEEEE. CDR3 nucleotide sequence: TGTGCCAGCAGCTTGGATAGCCTAGCGGGAGACCCACCCTACGAGCAGTACTTC. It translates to CASSLDSLAGDPPYEQYF. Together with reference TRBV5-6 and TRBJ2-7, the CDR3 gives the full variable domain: DAGVTQSPTHLIKTRGQQVTLRCSPKSGHDTVSWYQQALGQGPQFIFQYYEEEERQRGNFPDRFSGHQFPNYSSELNVNALLLGDSALYLCASSLDSLAGDPPYEQYFGPGTRLTVT.

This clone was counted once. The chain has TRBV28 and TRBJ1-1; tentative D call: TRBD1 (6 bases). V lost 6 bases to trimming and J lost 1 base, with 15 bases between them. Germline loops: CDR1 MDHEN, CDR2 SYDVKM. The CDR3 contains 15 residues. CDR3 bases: TGTGCCAGCAGCCGAGACAGGTTTAGGAACACTGAAGCTTTCTTT. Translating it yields CASSRDRFRNTEAFF.

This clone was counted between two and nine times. The CDR3 spells CASSQAGQGGYEQYF. As DNA, the CDR3 is TGCGCCAGCAGCCAGGCGGGACAGGGGGGCTACGAGCAGTACTTC. The chain has TRBV4-3 and TRBJ2-7; TRBD1 aligns across 11 bases. The germline V gene has CDR1 LGHNA and CDR2 YSLEER. V was clipped by 3 bases and J by 3 bases; unmatched bases: 4. This CDR3 spans 15 amino acids.

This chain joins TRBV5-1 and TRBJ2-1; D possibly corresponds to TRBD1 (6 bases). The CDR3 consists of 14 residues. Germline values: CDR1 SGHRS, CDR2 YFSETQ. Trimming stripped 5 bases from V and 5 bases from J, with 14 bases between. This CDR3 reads CASRRGGGDNEQFF. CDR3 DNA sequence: TGCGCCAGCAGAAGAGGTGGGGGCGACAATGAGCAGTTCTTC.

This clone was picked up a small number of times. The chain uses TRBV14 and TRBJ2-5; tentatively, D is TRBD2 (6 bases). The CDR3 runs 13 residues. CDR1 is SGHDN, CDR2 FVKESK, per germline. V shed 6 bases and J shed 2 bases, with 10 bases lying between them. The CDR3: CASSRDLQETQYF. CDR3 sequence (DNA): TGTGCCAGCAGTCGGGACTTGCAAGAGACCCAGTACTTC.

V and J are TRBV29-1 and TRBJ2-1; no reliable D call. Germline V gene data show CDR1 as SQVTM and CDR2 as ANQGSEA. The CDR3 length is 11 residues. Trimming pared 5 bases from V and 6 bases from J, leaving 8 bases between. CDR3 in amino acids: CSVQTGNEQFF. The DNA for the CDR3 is TGCAGCGTTCAGACGGGCAATGAGCAGTTCTTC.

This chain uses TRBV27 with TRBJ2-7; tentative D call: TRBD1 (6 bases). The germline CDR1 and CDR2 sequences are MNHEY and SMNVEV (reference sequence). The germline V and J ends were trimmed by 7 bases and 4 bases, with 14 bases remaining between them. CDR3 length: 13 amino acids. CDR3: CASKGDNGYEQYF. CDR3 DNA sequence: TGTGCCAGCAAGGGGGACAACGGATACGAGCAGTACTTC.

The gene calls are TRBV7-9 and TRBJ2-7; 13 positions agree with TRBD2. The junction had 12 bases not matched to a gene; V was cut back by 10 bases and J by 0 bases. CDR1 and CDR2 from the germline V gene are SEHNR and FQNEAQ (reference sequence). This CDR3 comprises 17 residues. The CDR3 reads CATSGTSGATRSYEQYF. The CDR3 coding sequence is TGTGCCACCAGTGGGACTAGCGGGGCAACCCGCTCCTACGAGCAGTACTTC.

Here the CDR3 reads CASSTTRGWRTEAFF. The DNA for the CDR3 is TGCGCCAGCAGCACCACCCGGGGGTGGAGAACTGAAGCTTTCTTT. The chain uses TRBV5-1 and TRBJ1-1; TRBD1 might be the D (5 bases). V was shortened by 4 bases and J by 5 bases, with 18 bases between the two germline ends. Germline V gene data show CDR1 as SGHRS and CDR2 as YFSETQ. The CDR3 covers 15 residues.

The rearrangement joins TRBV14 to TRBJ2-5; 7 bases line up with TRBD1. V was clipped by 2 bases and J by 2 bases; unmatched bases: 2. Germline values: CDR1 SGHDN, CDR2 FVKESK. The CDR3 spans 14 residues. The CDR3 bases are TGTGCCAGCAGCCAATTGGGACAGCAAGAGACCCAGTACTTC. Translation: CASSQLGQQETQYF. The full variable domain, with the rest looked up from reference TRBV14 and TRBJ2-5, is EAGVTQFPSHSVIEKGQTVTLRCDPISGHDNLYWYRRVMGKEIKFLLHFVKESKQDESGMPNNRFLAERTGGTYSTLKVQPAELEDSGVYFCASSQLGQQETQYFGPGTRLLVL.

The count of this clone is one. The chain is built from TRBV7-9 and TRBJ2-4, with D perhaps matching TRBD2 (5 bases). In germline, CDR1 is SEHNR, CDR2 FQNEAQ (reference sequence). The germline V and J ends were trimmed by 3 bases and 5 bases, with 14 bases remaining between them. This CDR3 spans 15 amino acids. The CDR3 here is CASSFAATRENIQYF. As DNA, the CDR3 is TGTGCCAGCAGCTTTGCGGCCACTAGGGAAAACATTCAGTACTTC.

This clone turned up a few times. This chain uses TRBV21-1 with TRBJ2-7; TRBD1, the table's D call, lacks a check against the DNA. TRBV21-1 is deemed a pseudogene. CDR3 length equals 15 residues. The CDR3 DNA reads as TGTGCCAGCAGCGAAACAGGGGAAGGGAGGCACGAGCAGTACTTC. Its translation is CASSETGEGRHEQYF.

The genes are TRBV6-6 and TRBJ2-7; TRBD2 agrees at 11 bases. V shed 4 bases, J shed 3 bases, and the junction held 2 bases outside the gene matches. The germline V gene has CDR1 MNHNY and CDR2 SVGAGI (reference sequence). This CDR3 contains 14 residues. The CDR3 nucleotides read TGTGCCAGCAGTTCCGGGACTAGCGGCTACGAGCAGTACTTC. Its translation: CASSSGTSGYEQYF.

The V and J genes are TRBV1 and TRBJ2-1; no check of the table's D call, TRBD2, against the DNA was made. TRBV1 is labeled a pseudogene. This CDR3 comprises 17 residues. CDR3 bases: TGCACCAGCAGCCAAGATCCTGGCGGGACCTCCTACAATGAGCAGTTCTTC. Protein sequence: CTSSQDPGGTSYNEQFF.

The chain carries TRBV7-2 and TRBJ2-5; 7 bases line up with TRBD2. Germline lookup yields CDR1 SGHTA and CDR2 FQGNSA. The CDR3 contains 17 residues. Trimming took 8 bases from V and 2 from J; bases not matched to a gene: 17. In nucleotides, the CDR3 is TGTGCCAGCCTGAGTTCGGATCTAGCGGAGCTACAAGAGACCCAGTACTTC. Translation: CASLSSDLAELQETQYF. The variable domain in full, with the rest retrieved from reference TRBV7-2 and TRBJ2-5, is GAGVSQSPSNKVTEKGKDVELRCDPISGHTALYWYRQSLGQGLEFLIYFQGNSAPDKSGLPSDRFSAERTGGSVSTLTIQRTQQEDSAVYLCASLSSDLAELQETQYFGPGTRLLVL.

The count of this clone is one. CDR3 in amino acids: CASSPDRGNYGYTF. As DNA, the CDR3 is TGTGCCAGCAGTCCCGACAGGGGGAACTATGGCTACACCTTC. The chain joins TRBV6-4 to TRBJ1-2; 9 bases fit TRBD1. The CDR3 loop spans 14 amino acids. Germline loops: CDR1 MRHNA, CDR2 SNTAGT. Trimming at V came to 5 bases and at J to 2 bases, leaving 3 bases not matched to a gene.

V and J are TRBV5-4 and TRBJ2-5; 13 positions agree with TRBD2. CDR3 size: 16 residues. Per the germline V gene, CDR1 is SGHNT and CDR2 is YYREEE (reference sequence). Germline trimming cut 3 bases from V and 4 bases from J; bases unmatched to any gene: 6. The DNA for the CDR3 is TGTGCCAGCAGCTACGGACTAGCGGGAGATGGAGAGACCCAGTACTTC. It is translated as CASSYGLAGDGETQYF.